A single sample is the source of the 18 T cell receptor beta chains below, sequenced in a study of T cell responses to AZD1222 COVID-19 vaccine. The data were produced by immunoSEQ multiplex PCR, yet TCRdb's version contains in-frame clones alone and is incomplete. The sample contains approximately 150,000 clones, roughly 92% of which appear only once. Material: peripheral blood, obtained 28 days after the second AZD1222 dose. Every receptor here comes from an adult who received the AZD1222 COVID-19 vaccine.

The sample holds a few counts of this clone. The rearrangement joins TRBV5-4 to TRBJ1-1; no reliable D call. The CDR3 extends over 17 amino acids. CDR1 is SGHNT and CDR2 is YYREEE in the germline V gene (reference sequence). Trimming took 2 bases from V and 0 from J, leaving 17 bases between them. CDR3 DNA sequence: TGTGCCAGCAGCTTTTTAACAGCGCCCGACATGAACACTGAAGCTTTCTTT. It encodes CASSFLTAPDMNTEAFF.

The chain has TRBV5-6 and TRBJ2-3; 9 nucleotides match TRBD2. The CDR3 sequence is 14 residues long. The ends lost 3 bases at V and 4 bases at J; junction bases unmatched: 3. Germline V gene sequence: CDR1 SGHDT, CDR2 YYEEEE. CDR3 region: CASSSGLAPDTQYF. The CDR3 nucleotides read TGTGCCAGCAGCTCGGGACTAGCCCCAGATACGCAGTATTTT. The full variable domain, completed using reference TRBV5-6 and TRBJ2-3, is DAGVTQSPTHLIKTRGQQVTLRCSPKSGHDTVSWYQQALGQGPQFIFQYYEEEERQRGNFPDRFSGHQFPNYSSELNVNALLLGDSALYLCASSSGLAPDTQYFGPGTRLTVL.

This clone was seen once. V gene TRBV4-2 combines with J gene TRBJ1-5; weak D call: TRBD1 (5 bases). V lost 1 base and J lost 4, with 20 bases in between. This CDR3 has 18 residues. Germline CDR1 and CDR2: LGHNA and YNFKEQ. The CDR3 nucleotides read TGTGCCAGCAGCCAAGTAGGAGGGGACCGGGAACATAATCAGCCCCAGCATTTT. This gives the protein CASSQVGGDREHNQPQHF.

The rearrangement links TRBV9 to TRBJ2-1; D gene uncertain. The V end lost 0 bases, the J end lost 5 bases, and 15 bases lay between the germline ends. This CDR3 contains 16 residues. Germline V gene lookup returns CDR1 SGDLS and CDR2 YYNGEE. CDR3 amino acids: CASSVEWYFGDNEQFF. Here the CDR3 DNA reads TGTGCCAGCAGCGTAGAGTGGTACTTCGGTGACAATGAGCAGTTCTTC.

The CDR3 protein is CASSDQPPRPTLNYGYTF. In DNA, the CDR3 is TGTGCCAGCAGCGATCAACCACCGCGGCCGACATTAAACTATGGCTACACCTTC. This sequence joins TRBV7-9 and TRBJ1-2; D is unclear. Germline CDR1 reads SEHNR; CDR2 reads FQNEAQ (reference sequence). The CDR3 extends over 18 amino acids. Deletions cut 5 bases from V and 2 bases from J, with 24 bases between. Full variable domain (remainder filled in from reference TRBV7-9 and TRBJ1-2): DTGVSQNPRHKITKRGQNVTFRCDPISEHNRLYWYRQTLGQGPEFLTYFQNEAQLEKSRLLSDRFSAERPKGSFSTLEIQRTEQGDSAMYLCASSDQPPRPTLNYGYTFGSGTRLTVV.

V and J are TRBV10-3 and TRBJ2-7; 12 bases agree with TRBD2. Unmatched junction bases numbered 6, after V lost 9 bases and J lost 0 bases. Germline values: CDR1 ENHRY, CDR2 SYGVKD. This CDR3 region has 15 residues. The CDR3 coding sequence is TGTGCCATAGGGACTAGCGGGTCCGTCTCCTACGAGCAGTACTTC. Amino acid sequence: CAIGTSGSVSYEQYF.

This clone was seen once. This chain links TRBV7-8 with TRBJ2-1; the match to TRBD2 covers 7 bases. Germline CDR1 reads SGHVS; CDR2 reads FQNEAQ. This CDR3 has 15 residues. Trimming removed 8 bases from V and 8 bases from J; junction bases left unmatched: 15. The CDR3, as DNA: TGTGCCAGCTGGGCGGGAGCAAGTCCCTCGGATGAGCAGTTCTTC. This codes for CASWAGASPSDEQFF.

CDR3 loop: CASSNPTEAFF. CDR3 bases: TGTGCCAGCAGTAACCCCACCGAAGCTTTCTTT. The V gene is TRBV6-5, the J gene TRBJ1-1; D gene uncertain. V gave up 5 bases and J gave up 8 bases, with 9 bases separating them. This CDR3 is 11 amino acids long. CDR1 and CDR2 (germline): MNHEY, SVGAGI.

This chain connects TRBV28 to TRBJ2-1; 10 nucleotides match TRBD2. Germline CDR1 and CDR2: MDHEN and SYDVKM. The J segment lost 2 bases and the V segment lost 6 bases, leaving 16 bases of the junction unmatched. This CDR3 is 19 amino acids long. Here the CDR3 DNA reads TGTGCCAGCAGGAAATGGGGGGCTAGCGGGGGTGGAGCCTACAATGAGCAGTTCTTC. Translation gives CASRKWGASGGGAYNEQFF. Supplemented by reference TRBV28 and TRBJ2-1, the full variable domain reads DVKVTQSSRYLVKRTGEKVFLECVQDMDHENMFWYRQDPGLGLRLIYFSYDVKMKEKGDIPEGYSVSREKKERFSLILESASTNQTSMYLCASRKWGASGGGAYNEQFFGPGTRLTVL.

This clone was seen once. J is TRBJ2-5 and V is TRBV3-1 (or the pseudogene TRBV3-2), with D perhaps TRBD1 (6 bases). Germline V CDR1 and CDR2: LGHDT, YNNKEL (reference sequence). Trimming removed 4 bases from V and 3 bases from J, with 12 bases in between. The length of the CDR3 is 14 residues. The CDR3 loop reads CASSPSEGEETQYF. The DNA of the CDR3 is TGTGCCAGCAGCCCAAGCGAGGGGGAAGAGACCCAGTACTTC.

This sequence joins TRBV7-2 and TRBJ2-3; possibly TRBD1 or TRBD2 for D (6 bases each). The CDR3 has 15 amino acids. V lost 5 bases to trimming and J lost 6 bases, with 18 bases between them. Germline V lookup: CDR1 SGHTA, CDR2 FQGNSA. In DNA form, the CDR3 reads TGTGCCAGCAGCCGGGAGTCGGGGGCAGCCGATACGCAGTATTTT. This encodes CASSRESGAADTQYF.

This clone appeared a few times. This rearrangement joins TRBV2 to TRBJ2-3; maybe TRBD1 (7 bases). The V gene lost 4 bases and the J gene lost 4 bases, with 12 bases spanning the gap. CDR3 size: 14 residues. Germline lookup yields CDR1 SNHLY and CDR2 FYNNEI. CDR3 amino acids: CASSAQGGPDTQYF. CDR3 sequence (DNA): TGTGCCAGCAGTGCTCAGGGGGGCCCAGATACGCAGTATTTT.

This clone was found a few times. CDR3 DNA: TGTGCCAGCAGCGCACCGACAGCACCCTACAATGAGCAGTTCTTC. The encoded protein is CASSAPTAPYNEQFF. The rearrangement joins TRBV9 to TRBJ2-1; TRBD1 might be the D (5 bases). Trimming pared 3 bases from V and 2 bases from J, leaving 12 bases between. Germline CDR1 reads SGDLS; CDR2 reads YYNGEE. CDR3 length: 15 residues. Filled out from reference TRBV9 and TRBJ2-1, the complete variable domain reads DSGVTQTPKHLITATGQRVTLRCSPRSGDLSVYWYQQSLDQGLQFLIQYYNGEERAKGNILERFSAQQFPDLHSELNLSSLELGDSALYFCASSAPTAPYNEQFFGPGTRLTVL.

The chain combines TRBV20-1 with TRBJ2-7; 7 positions agree with TRBD2. V was pared by 5 bases and J by 4 bases, with 2 bases of the junction left unmatched. The CDR3 sequence is 11 residues long. The germline gives CDR1 DFQATT, CDR2 SNEGSKA (reference sequence). The CDR3 region has the DNA TGCAGTGCTGGGGGACTATACGAGCAGTACTTC. Translating it yields CSAGGLYEQYF.

V and J are TRBV7-8 and TRBJ2-7; TRBD1 is a possible D gene (6 bases). Trimming removed 5 bases at V and 3 bases at J, with 17 bases between. Germline V gene lookup returns CDR1 SGHVS and CDR2 FQNEAQ. The CDR3 extends over 15 amino acids. The CDR3 region is CASSPDHRVVYEQYF. As DNA, the CDR3 is TGTGCCAGCAGCCCCGACCACAGGGTGGTCTACGAGCAGTACTTC.

This chain uses TRBV14 with TRBJ2-7; 13 bases are shared with TRBD2. V dropped 2 bases and J dropped 4; count of bases not matched to a gene: 17. The CDR3 has 20 residues. Germline CDR1 and CDR2: SGHDN and FVKESK. CDR3 nucleotide sequence: TGTGCCAGCAGCCAATCAGGGACTAGCGGGATTGAACGGATACCTTACGAGCAGTACTTC. As protein: CASSQSGTSGIERIPYEQYF.

This chain links TRBV12-3 or TRBV12-4 with TRBJ2-1, with unresolved D. V lost 1 base and J 8 bases, leaving 9 bases between the germline ends. This CDR3 has 13 residues. CDR3 amino acids: CASSLVVVDEQFF. CDR3 in DNA: TGTGCCAGCAGTTTAGTGGTAGTGGATGAGCAGTTCTTC.

The V and J genes are TRBV5-6 and TRBJ2-6; no clear D. Trimming left V 1 base short and J 2 bases short, with 10 bases between. CDR1 is SGHDT, CDR2 YYEEEE, per germline. CDR3 length: 16 amino acids. CDR3 loop: CASSLIHGTGANVLTF. CDR3 DNA: TGTGCCAGCAGCTTGATTCATGGTACTGGGGCCAACGTCCTGACTTTC.